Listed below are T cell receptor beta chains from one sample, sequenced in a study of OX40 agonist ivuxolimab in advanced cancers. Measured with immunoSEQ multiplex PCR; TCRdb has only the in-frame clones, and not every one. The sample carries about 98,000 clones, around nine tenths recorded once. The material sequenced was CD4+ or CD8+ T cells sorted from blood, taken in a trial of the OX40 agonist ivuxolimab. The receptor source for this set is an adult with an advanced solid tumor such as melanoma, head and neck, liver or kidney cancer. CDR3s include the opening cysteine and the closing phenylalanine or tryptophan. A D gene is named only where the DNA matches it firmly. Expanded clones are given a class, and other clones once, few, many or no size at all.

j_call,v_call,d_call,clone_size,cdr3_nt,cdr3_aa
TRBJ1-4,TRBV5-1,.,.,TGCGCCAGCAGCTTGGGGCCGGGTGAGAGTGAAAAACTGTTTTTT,CASSLGPGESEKLFF
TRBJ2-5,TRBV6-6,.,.,TGTGCCAGCAGTTACTCGAGGGGTTCGGAGACCCAGTACTTC,CASSYSRGSETQYF
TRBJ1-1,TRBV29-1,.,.,TGCAGCGTTGTAGGAAGGTTGAACACTGAAGCTTTCTTT,CSVVGRLNTEAFF
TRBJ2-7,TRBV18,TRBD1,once,TGTGCCAGCTCACCCGGGACAGGGGGCTACGAGCAGTACTTC,CASSPGTGGYEQYF
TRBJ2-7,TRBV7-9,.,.,TGTGCCAGCAGCCGTCACAGGGTTACAATAGATGCGCAGTACTTC,CASSRHRVTIDAQYF
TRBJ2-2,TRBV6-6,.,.,TGTGCCAGCAGTCCCCGGGTGGGATCCACCGGGGAGCTGTTTTTT,CASSPRVGSTGELFF
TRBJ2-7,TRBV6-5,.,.,TGTGCCAGCCGACGTACTTCTTCCTACGAGCAGTACTTC,CASRRTSSYEQYF
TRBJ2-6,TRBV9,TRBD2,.,TGTGCCAGCTCGTCCGGGACTAGTGGGGGGAGCTCTGGGGCCAACGTCCTGACTTTC,CASSSGTSGGSSGANVLTF
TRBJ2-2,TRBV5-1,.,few,TGCGCCAGCAGCCCACTCGAAGACAGAAAGGCGGGGGAGCTGTTTTTT,CASSPLEDRKAGELFF
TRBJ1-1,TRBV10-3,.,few,TGTGCCATCAGCGAGATGAACACTGAAGCTTTCTTT,CAISEMNTEAFF
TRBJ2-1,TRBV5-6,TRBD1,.,TGTGCCAGCAGCTCCGGGACAGGGGACGGTTTGGGGCGGGAGCAGTTCTTC,CASSSGTGDGLGREQFF
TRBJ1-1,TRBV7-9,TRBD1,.,TGTGCCAGCAGCGGATGGGACAGGGAAAACACTGAAGCTTTCTTT,CASSGWDRENTEAFF
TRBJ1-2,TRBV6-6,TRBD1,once,TGTGCCAGCTCGTCCCCTGACAGGGGCGAGGATGGCTACACCTTC,CASSSPDRGEDGYTF
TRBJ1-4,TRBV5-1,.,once,TGCGCCAGCAGCGGAGGGACGTCTAATGAAAAACTGTTTTTT,CASSGGTSNEKLFF
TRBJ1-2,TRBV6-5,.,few,TGTGCCAGCAGCGACCCCTACTATGGCTACACCTTC,CASSDPYYGYTF
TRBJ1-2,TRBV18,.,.,TGTGCCAGCTCACCGGTGACGTCTCGGATAGGCTATGGCTACACCTTC,CASSPVTSRIGYGYTF
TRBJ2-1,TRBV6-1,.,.,TGTGCCAGCAGTGAGGCGGGGCTTTATGAGCAGTTCTTC,CASSEAGLYEQFF
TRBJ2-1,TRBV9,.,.,TGTGCCAGCAGCGTAGGAGGCGGACGGAATGAGCAGTTCTTC,CASSVGGGRNEQFF
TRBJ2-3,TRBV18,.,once,TGTGCCAGCTCACCATCAGCGCCCACAGATACGCAGTATTTT,CASSPSAPTDTQYF
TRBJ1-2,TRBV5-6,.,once,TGTGCCAGCAGCTTGGGGACGCTACGGAACTATGGCTACACCTTC,CASSLGTLRNYGYTF
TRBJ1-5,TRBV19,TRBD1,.,TGTGCCAGTAGCCCTATTGACAGGGGGCGCGGCAATCAGCCCCAGCATTTT,CASSPIDRGRGNQPQHF
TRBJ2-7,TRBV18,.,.,TGTGCCAGCTCACTTACGAGGAGGGAGACGGAGCAGTACTTC,CASSLTRRETEQYF
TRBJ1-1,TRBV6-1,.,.,TGTGCCAGCAGGGAATGGGGCACTGAAGCTTTCTTT,CASREWGTEAFF
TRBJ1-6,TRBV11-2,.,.,TGTGCCAGCAGCTTAAGTTTTGCAGGTTCACCCCTCCACTTT,CASSLSFAGSPLHF
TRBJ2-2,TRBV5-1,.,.,TGCGCCAGCAGCCTCGCGAACACCGGGGAGCTGTTTTTT,CASSLANTGELFF
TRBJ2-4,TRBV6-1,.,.,TGTGCCAGCAGCGCCGGAGGGGCCAAAAACATTCAGTACTTC,CASSAGGAKNIQYF
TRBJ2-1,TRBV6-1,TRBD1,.,TGTGCCAGCAGCCCCACCCGACAGGGGTGGGATGAGCAGTTCTTC,CASSPTRQGWDEQFF
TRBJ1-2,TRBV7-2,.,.,TGTGCCAGCAGCTTAGGATCCAGCTATGGCTACACCTTC,CASSLGSSYGYTF
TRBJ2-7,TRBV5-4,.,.,TGTGCCAGCAGCTTGATGGGGAGCGGGCGCGAGCAGTACTTC,CASSLMGSGREQYF
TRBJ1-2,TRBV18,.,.,TGTGCCAGCTCCTACGCATACGGGACTGAAAACTATGGCTACACCTTC,CASSYAYGTENYGYTF
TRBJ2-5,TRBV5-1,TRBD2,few,TGCGCCAGCAGGGGGGGGACCAATCCGGAAGAGACCCAGTACTTC,CASRGGTNPEETQYF
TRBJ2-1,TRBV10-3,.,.,TGTGCCATCAGTGAGGGGAATGAGCAGTTCTTC,CAISEGNEQFF
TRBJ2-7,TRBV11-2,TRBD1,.,TGTGCCAGCAGCCCTACAGGGGCCTACGAGCAGTACTTC,CASSPTGAYEQYF
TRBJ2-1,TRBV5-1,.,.,TGCGCCAGCAGCTTGGCTCTTTACAATGAGCAGTTCTTC,CASSLALYNEQFF
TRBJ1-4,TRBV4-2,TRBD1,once,TGTGCCAGCAGCACCCCGGGACAGGGGCATGAAAAACTGTTTTTT,CASSTPGQGHEKLFF
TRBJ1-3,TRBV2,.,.,TGTGCCAGCAGTGAAGGGGGCTCGAGAGCGCACACCATATATTTT,CASSEGGSRAHTIYF
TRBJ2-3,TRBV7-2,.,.,TGTGCCAGCAGGCTAAGCACAGATACGCAGTATTTT,CASRLSTDTQYF
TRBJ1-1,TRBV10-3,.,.,TGTGCCATCAGTGACCTTTACAGGGACAACACTGAAGCTTTCTTT,CAISDLYRDNTEAFF
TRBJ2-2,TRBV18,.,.,TGTGCCAGCTCTTCACTAAGGAACACCGGGGAGCTGTTTTTT,CASSSLRNTGELFF
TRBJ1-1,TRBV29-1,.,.,TGCAGCGTCATTTTCCCCCGGACAGAGAGGGACACTGAAGCTTTCTTT,CSVIFPRTERDTEAFF
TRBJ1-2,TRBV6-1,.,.,TGTGCCAGCAGTGAAGGGACAATCTATGGCTACACCTTC,CASSEGTIYGYTF
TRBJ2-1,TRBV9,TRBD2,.,TGTGCCAGCAGCCCCACTGAGCGGGGTTTAAATGAGCAGTTCTTC,CASSPTERGLNEQFF
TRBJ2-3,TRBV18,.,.,TGTGCCAGCTGCCCGCCCACTATAGATACGCAGTATTTT,CASCPPTIDTQYF
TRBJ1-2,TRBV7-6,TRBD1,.,TGTGCCAGCAGCTTAGCGCAGGGTTTGGAGGGGGCGCGGTATGGCTACACCTTC,CASSLAQGLEGARYGYTF
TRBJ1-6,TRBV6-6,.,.,TGTGCCAGCGGGGTCAGCTCCTATAATTCACCCCTCCACTTT,CASGVSSYNSPLHF
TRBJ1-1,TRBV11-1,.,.,TGTGCCAGCAGCTTCAGAATGAGCACTGAAGCTTTCTTT,CASSFRMSTEAFF